The 25 T cell receptor beta chains in this list originate from one sample, sequenced in a study of blood T cell repertoires in COVID-19. Only in-frame clones appear in the TCRdb table, and some are missing; sequencing was by immunoSEQ multiplex PCR. The sample comprises 250,000 to 300,000 clones, 87% of which are singletons, and roughly 2.2% rests with the top ten. Sequences were obtained from peripheral blood. The source of these receptors is a woman between 50 and 59 years old who had recovered from COVID-19.

This sequence joins TRBV7-6 and TRBJ2-1; 11 positions match TRBD2. CDR1 is SGHVS, CDR2 FNYEAQ, per germline. CDR3 length: 16 amino acids. With 4 bases clipped from V and 4 bases from J, the junction kept 6 bases outside the gene matches. The CDR3 bases are TGTGCCAGCAGCTCCACCCTAGCGGGAGGTTACAATGAGCAGTTCTTC. It codes for CASSSTLAGGYNEQFF.

The table lists this clone with a count of one. V and J are TRBV10-3 and TRBJ1-2; 8 nucleotides match TRBD1. Trimming cost V 3 bases and J 8 bases; bases outside gene matches: 11. CDR1 is ENHRY and CDR2 is SYGVKD in the germline V gene. The CDR3 sequence is 15 residues long. The CDR3 coding sequence is TGTGCCATCAGTGAAAGTGGACAGGGAATGCAAGGCTACACCTTC. This sequence encodes CAISESGQGMQGYTF.

This clone appeared once. The CDR3 is CASSLGGRAPPDTQYF. DNA for the CDR3: TGTGCCAGCAGCTTGGGTGGGAGGGCCCCCCCAGATACGCAGTATTTT. The chain has TRBV5-6 and TRBJ2-3; 7 bases line up with TRBD2. CDR3 length equals 16 residues. Germline CDR1 is SGHDT and CDR2 is YYEEEE. V dropped 0 bases and J dropped 4; count of bases not matched to a gene: 8.

The chain couples TRBV6-5 to TRBJ2-7; no definite D call. This CDR3 is 14 amino acids long. Looked up from germline, CDR1 is MNHEY and CDR2 is SVGAGI. Trimming pared 1 base from V and 3 bases from J, leaving 10 bases between. DNA of the CDR3: TGTGCCAGCAGTTACTTGCCAGGATTCTACGAGCAGTACTTC. Its translation: CASSYLPGFYEQYF.

The rearrangement uses TRBV11-1 and TRBJ2-5; 12 bases are a match to TRBD2. The germline V gene has CDR1 SGHAT and CDR2 FQDESV (reference sequence). V lost 4 bases to trimming and J lost 5 bases; unmatched junction nucleotides: 2. This CDR3 is 14 amino acids long. CDR3 amino acids: CASSSGTSGETQYF. The CDR3, as DNA: TGTGCCAGCAGCTCCGGGACTAGCGGGGAGACCCAGTACTTC.

The chain links TRBV15 to TRBJ2-7; TRBD1 matches 9 bases. Germline CDR1 LNHNV, CDR2 YYDKDF (reference sequence). The CDR3 runs 14 residues. V dropped 1 base and J dropped 3; count of bases not matched to a gene: 1. This CDR3 is CATSRAGQGYEQYF. In DNA form, the CDR3 reads TGTGCCACCAGCAGAGCGGGACAGGGCTACGAGCAGTACTTC.

This clone was detected a few times. This chain connects TRBV18 to TRBJ1-3; no clear D gene. Germline assignment: CDR1 KGHSH and CDR2 LQKENI. This CDR3 has 14 residues. V was shortened by 5 bases and J by 7 bases, with 15 bases between the two germline ends. CDR3 residues: CASSGTGRGNTIYF. For the CDR3, the DNA is TGTGCCAGCTCAGGAACGGGAAGAGGGAACACCATATATTTT.

Points on this clone: Other DNA sequences in the same sample also yield this CDR3. V and J are TRBV9 and TRBJ2-7; 8 bases are a match to TRBD1. Trimming at V came to 0 bases and at J to 3 bases, leaving 2 bases not matched to a gene. The CDR3 has 14 amino acids. Germline-derived CDR1 and CDR2 are SGDLS and YYNGEE. The CDR3 DNA sequence: TGTGCCAGCAGCGTAGCAGGGGGCGGCTACGAGCAGTACTTC. This gives the protein CASSVAGGGYEQYF.

The CDR3 sequence: CASSVEADSYNEQFF. The CDR3, as DNA: TGTGCCAGCAGCGTAGAGGCAGACTCGTACAATGAGCAGTTCTTC. The V and J genes are TRBV9 and TRBJ2-1; D ambiguous. V lost 0 bases and J lost 4, with 11 bases in between. Germline V CDR1 and CDR2: SGDLS, YYNGEE. CDR3 size: 15 residues.

The genes are TRBV21-1 and TRBJ2-1; the table's D call of TRBD1 was not tested on the DNA. TRBV21-1 represents a pseudogene. The CDR3 spans 12 residues. In DNA form, the CDR3 reads TGTGCCAGCAGCAAAGCGGGGACAGAGCAGTTCTTC. It is translated as CASSKAGTEQFF.

The rearrangement uses TRBV27 and TRBJ2-1, with 8 bases that match TRBD2. Trimming cost V 3 bases and J 4 bases; bases outside gene matches: 11. From germline, CDR1 is MNHEY and CDR2 SMNVEV (reference sequence). CDR3 length equals 17 residues. The CDR3 protein is CASSFSTSGRPYNEQFF. The DNA of the CDR3 is TGTGCCAGCAGTTTCTCAACTAGCGGTCGACCGTACAATGAGCAGTTCTTC.

V gene TRBV5-8 combines with J gene TRBJ1-4; a possible D gene is TRBD1 (5 bases). Between the trimmed V and J ends, which lost 0 bases and 8 bases, there was a span of 8 bases. The CDR3 contains 13 residues. Germline V lookup: CDR1 SGHTS, CDR2 YDEGEE. CDR3 loop: CASSLGQWEKLFF. CDR3 bases: TGTGCCAGCAGCTTGGGACAGTGGGAAAAACTGTTTTTT.

The rearrangement joins TRBV6-2 or TRBV6-3 to TRBJ1-5; D might be TRBD1 (6 bases). V lost 5 bases to trimming and J lost 4 bases, with 15 bases between them. This CDR3 is 15 amino acids long. CDR1 MNHEY and CDR2 SVGEGT come from the germline V gene. For the CDR3, the DNA is TGTGCCAGCAGTCATGTCGGGACACATAATCAGCCCCAGCATTTT. Its translation is CASSHVGTHNQPQHF.

This clone has more than one count but fewer than ten. This sequence joins TRBV18 and TRBJ2-1, with unresolved D. This CDR3 is built from 13 residues. Germline CDR1 KGHSH, CDR2 LQKENI. Trimming pared 3 bases from V and 6 bases from J, leaving 9 bases between. The CDR3 region is CASSPFPVNEQFF. Here the CDR3 DNA reads TGTGCCAGCTCACCCTTCCCCGTCAATGAGCAGTTCTTC.

The chain links TRBV12-3 or TRBV12-4 to TRBJ1-4; unclear D gene. This CDR3 spans 13 amino acids. The V end lost 2 bases, the J end lost 7 bases, and 8 bases lay between the germline ends. Written as DNA, the CDR3 is TGTGCCAGCAGTTTATGGGGAGGTGAAAAACTGTTTTTT. Translated: CASSLWGGEKLFF.

The V and J genes are TRBV18 and TRBJ2-5; 8 bases map to TRBD2. CDR1 is KGHSH, CDR2 LQKENI, per germline. Germline trimming cut 3 bases from V and 1 base from J; bases unmatched to any gene: 7. The CDR3 length is 16 residues. The CDR3 reads CASSPVAGGSQETQYF. Written as DNA, the CDR3 is TGTGCCAGCTCACCTGTGGCGGGGGGAAGCCAAGAGACCCAGTACTTC.

The chain carries TRBV7-9 and TRBJ2-5; the match to TRBD1 covers 8 bases. The CDR3 has 13 residues. V gave up 6 bases and J gave up 10 bases; unmatched junction bases: 10. Germline loops: CDR1 SEHNR, CDR2 FQNEAQ (reference sequence). The CDR3 nucleotides are TGTGCCAGCAGGGCGTCGACAGGGGAAGGCCAGTACTTC. Protein: CASRASTGEGQYF.

V and J are TRBV13 and TRBJ1-2; D uncertain. V was pared by 6 bases and J by 8 bases, with 13 bases between. In germline, CDR1 is PRHDT, CDR2 FYEKMQ (reference sequence). The length of the CDR3 is 12 residues. The CDR3 spells CASSFSERGYTF. CDR3 nucleotides: TGTGCCAGCAGTTTTAGTGAGCGCGGCTACACCTTC. The full variable domain, in which reference TRBV13 and TRBJ1-2 provide the parts outside the CDR3, is AAGVIQSPRHLIKEKRETATLKCYPIPRHDTVYWYQQGPGQDPQFLISFYEKMQSDKGSIPDRFSAQQFSDYHSELNMSSLELGDSALYFCASSFSERGYTFGSGTRLTVV.

The chain joins TRBV30 to TRBJ1-3; D may be TRBD1 (6 bases). This CDR3 region has 14 residues. The V end was cut by 1 base, the J end by 4 bases, with 11 bases between. Germline CDR1 and CDR2: GTSNPN and SVGIG (reference sequence). The CDR3, as DNA: TGTGCCTGGAGTGCAGGGGCGCCCGGAAACACCATATATTTT. Translating gives CAWSAGAPGNTIYF.

The gene calls are TRBV19 and TRBJ1-2; possibly TRBD1 for D (5 bases). This CDR3 spans 13 amino acids. V gave up 1 base and J gave up 2 bases, with 5 bases separating them. The germline V gene has CDR1 LNHDA and CDR2 SQIVND (reference sequence). CDR3 amino acids: CASSIGGNYGYTF. The CDR3 nucleotides read TGTGCCAGTAGTATAGGGGGCAACTATGGCTACACCTTC.

V usage is TRBV7-9 and J usage is TRBJ2-1; D is possibly TRBD2 (6 bases). The germline V gene has CDR1 SEHNR and CDR2 FQNEAQ (reference sequence). Trimming shortened V by 1 base and J by 8 bases, and 15 bases separated the two germline ends. The CDR3 is 15 residues long. The chain's CDR3 is CASSLERRGGDEQFF. The CDR3 bases are TGTGCCAGCAGCTTAGAAAGGCGGGGTGGGGATGAGCAGTTCTTC.

The chain carries TRBV7-2 and TRBJ1-1; D may be TRBD1 (5 bases). The germline CDR1 and CDR2 sequences are SGHTA and FQGNSA. CDR3 length: 15 residues. The V and J ends lost 1 base and 4 bases respectively, with 13 bases between them. The DNA for the CDR3 is TGTGCCAGCAGCTTAGGATCAGGGATGGCCACTGAAGCTTTCTTT. Protein: CASSLGSGMATEAFF.

This clone came up a few times. The gene calls are TRBV27 and TRBJ2-4, with D tentatively TRBD2 (6 bases). The CDR3 sequence is 19 residues long. V was cut by 0 bases and J by 3 bases, with 21 bases left in between. Germline values: CDR1 MNHEY, CDR2 SMNVEV (reference sequence). The CDR3 here is CASSLSGGSGSGVKNIQYF. CDR3 DNA: TGTGCCAGCAGTTTATCGGGGGGTAGCGGCTCCGGGGTCAAAAACATTCAGTACTTC.

This clone showed up just once. The chain combines TRBV27 with TRBJ1-2, with D tentatively TRBD1 (5 bases). The CDR3 runs to 17 residues. The V gene's germline CDR1 is MNHEY and CDR2 SMNVEV (reference sequence). Trimming cost V 3 bases and J 1 base, with 18 bases left between them. The CDR3 loop reads CASSFVGGRESNYGYTF. The CDR3 bases are TGTGCCAGCAGTTTCGTCGGTGGCAGGGAAAGTAACTATGGCTACACCTTC.

This chain connects TRBV2 to TRBJ1-5, with a weak D call TRBD1 (5 bases). V gave up 5 bases and J gave up 7 bases, with 15 bases separating them. Germline V CDR1 and CDR2: SNHLY, FYNNEI. The CDR3 is made up of 14 amino acids. The CDR3 nucleotides read TGTGCCAGCAGTTCCCAAGGGGTCGGGCAGCCCCAGCATTTT. Encoded protein: CASSSQGVGQPQHF.